This T cell receptor beta chain was captured by sequencing in a study of T cell responses to AZD1222 COVID-19 vaccine. Study-wide results and limits: Possibly, clonal diversity was underestimated; donors were largely white British and included more females. Spike was spanned by vaccine-associated CD4 TCRs, with dominance at 160-218 and 743-854. Repertoire collection took place solely once the T cell response had peaked.

Remarks on this clone: The antigen is not known.

Some clones are missing from TCRdb's copy, which holds only in-frame ones; the method was immunoSEQ multiplex PCR. This sample has about 82,000 clones, with around nine tenths found just once. The CDR3 has 13 residues. V was shortened by 2 bases and J by 7 bases, with 11 bases between the two germline ends. This chain links TRBV12-3 or TRBV12-4 with TRBJ1-2; tentative D call: TRBD1 (5 bases). Source: peripheral blood, taken on day 0 of AZD1222 vaccination. The sequence was collected from an adult in good health. The CDR3 nucleotides are TGTGCCAGCAGTTTAAGCAGGGCCCGTGGCTACACCTTC. Residues: CASSLSRARGYTF.